Each of the 22 T cell receptor beta chains below was sequenced from the same sample in a study of blood T cell repertoires in COVID-19. Measured with immunoSEQ multiplex PCR; TCRdb has only the in-frame clones, and not every one. The sample has some 130,000 clones; 75% to 90% are singletons. The sample comprised peripheral blood. Every receptor here comes from a man between 60 and 75 years old with COVID-19, enrolled during active disease.

This sequence joins TRBV28 and TRBJ1-5; no clear D. Germline V gene data show CDR1 as MDHEN and CDR2 as SYDVKM. The length of the CDR3 is 13 residues. V shed 7 bases and J shed 2 bases, with 9 bases lying between them. The CDR3 nucleotides read TGTGCCAGCACTGGAGCTCGCAATCAGCCCCAGCATTTT. As protein: CASTGARNQPQHF.

V and J are TRBV5-4 and TRBJ1-1; possible D gene TRBD1, 6 bases. Germline loops: CDR1 SGHNT, CDR2 YYREEE (reference sequence). Trimming removed 4 bases from V and 3 bases from J, with 16 bases in between. The CDR3 contains 15 residues. CDR3 bases: TGTGCCAGCAGCCATCAACAGGGTTGGTACACTGAAGCTTTCTTT. Translated, it gives CASSHQQGWYTEAFF.

This clone was recorded once. The rearrangement links TRBV19 to TRBJ1-1, with D maybe TRBD1 (5 bases). Germline V gene data show CDR1 as LNHDA and CDR2 as SQIVND (reference sequence). Trimming stripped 4 bases from V and 1 base from J, with 7 bases between. This CDR3 is 13 amino acids long. CDR3 in amino acids: CASSTGGNTEAFF. As DNA, the CDR3 is TGTGCCAGTAGTACCGGGGGGAACACTGAAGCTTTCTTT.

This clone was counted once. The rearrangement uses TRBV18 and TRBJ1-2; no clear D gene. The CDR3 covers 14 residues. Trimming took 2 bases from V and 2 from J, leaving 9 bases between them. Germline CDR1 and CDR2: KGHSH and LQKENI. CDR3 residues: CASSPGRQNYGYTF. CDR3 DNA: TGTGCCAGCTCACCAGGCAGACAAAACTATGGCTACACCTTC. Based on the CDR3 plus reference TRBV18 and TRBJ1-2, the full variable domain is NAGVMQNPRHLVRRRGQEARLRCSPMKGHSHVYWYRQLPEEGLKFMVYLQKENIIDESGMPKERFSAEFPKEGPSILRIQQVVRGDSAAYFCASSPGRQNYGYTFGSGTRLTVV.

V and J are TRBV30 and TRBJ2-1, with 7 positions matching TRBD2. With 0 bases clipped from V and 5 bases from J, the junction kept 7 bases outside the gene matches. This CDR3 is 15 amino acids long. From germline, CDR1 is GTSNPN and CDR2 SVGIG (reference sequence). This CDR3 is CAWSVTGGMNNEQFF. CDR3 sequence (DNA): TGTGCCTGGAGTGTGACCGGGGGGATGAACAATGAGCAGTTCTTC.

V gene TRBV5-6 combines with J gene TRBJ2-1, with 8 bases lining up with TRBD1. This CDR3 spans 19 amino acids. The trim removed 4 bases at V and 0 bases at J, leaving 15 bases unmatched. Germline lookup yields CDR1 SGHDT and CDR2 YYEEEE. The CDR3 nucleotides read TGTGCCAGCAGCAAAAAAAGAGGGGACAGGTCCCACTCCTACAATGAGCAGTTCTTC. This gives the protein CASSKKRGDRSHSYNEQFF.

J is TRBJ2-5 and V is TRBV7-2; 10 nucleotides align to TRBD1. The CDR3 covers 15 residues. V lost 8 bases, J lost 5 bases, and 11 bases stayed unmatched. CDR1 is SGHTA and CDR2 is FQGNSA in the germline V gene. CDR3 coding DNA: TGTGCCAGCTCCCCGGGACAGGGGATCTCGGAGACCCAGTACTTC. Translation: CASSPGQGISETQYF.

The V call is TRBV6-2 or TRBV6-3, the J call TRBJ2-2; D unclear. This CDR3 has 13 amino acids. The V gene lost 0 bases and the J gene lost 6 bases, with 5 bases spanning the gap. Per the germline V gene, CDR1 is MNHEY and CDR2 is SVGEGT. The CDR3 bases are TGTGCCAGCAGTTACTCGACTGCCGGGGAGCTGTTTTTT. Residues: CASSYSTAGELFF.

The chain has TRBV18 and TRBJ2-4; D is undetermined. The V gene's germline CDR1 is KGHSH and CDR2 LQKENI. The length of the CDR3 is 15 residues. The V end lost 0 bases, the J end lost 0 bases, and 6 bases lay between the germline ends. In DNA form, the CDR3 reads TGTGCCAGCTCACCACCAGAACTAGCCAAAAACATTCAGTACTTC. Protein: CASSPPELAKNIQYF.

V and J are TRBV9 and TRBJ2-7; a possible D gene is TRBD2 (6 bases). The germline CDR1 and CDR2 sequences are SGDLS and YYNGEE. The ends were cut back, 0 bases at V and 2 bases at J, with 15 bases in the middle. The CDR3 runs to 16 residues. The CDR3 sequence is CASSVAGDGPPYEQYF. The CDR3 DNA reads TGTGCCAGCAGCGTAGCGGGGGACGGACCCCCCTACGAGCAGTACTTC.

This clone has just one count. The chain joins TRBV2 to TRBJ1-5; D is unclear. V was trimmed by 6 bases and J by 3 bases, leaving 12 bases between them. Germline V CDR1 and CDR2: SNHLY, FYNNEI. The CDR3 spans 14 residues. DNA for the CDR3: TGTGCCAGCAGGGAGGAATCTGCCAATCAGCCCCAGCATTTT. Translated: CASREESANQPQHF.

The rearrangement links TRBV28 to TRBJ2-7, with TRBD1 matching over 8 bases. Per germline, CDR1 MDHEN and CDR2 SYDVKM. V lost 6 bases, J lost 2 bases, and 6 bases stayed unmatched. CDR3 length: 14 amino acids. CDR3 nucleotides: TGTGCCAGCAGGTCAGGGGGCACCCCCTACGAGCAGTACTTC. This codes for CASRSGGTPYEQYF.

The chain joins TRBV4-1 to TRBJ1-4, with D perhaps TRBD1 (5 bases). The CDR3 sequence is 17 residues long. Germline V lookup: CDR1 MGHRA, CDR2 YSYEKL. V gave up 1 base and J gave up 0 bases, with 12 bases separating them. The CDR3 DNA is TGCGCCAGCAGCCAAGCCCCAACAGGTGCAACTAATGAAAAACTGTTTTTT. It codes for CASSQAPTGATNEKLFF.

This clone has more than one count but fewer than ten. J is TRBJ1-4 and V is TRBV30; TRBD1 matches at 7 bases. The CDR3 extends over 16 amino acids. The V segment lost 3 bases and the J segment 5 bases; nucleotides outside the gene matches: 12. Per germline, CDR1 GTSNPN and CDR2 SVGIG (reference sequence). CDR3 in amino acids: CAWRSPGQAKNEKLFF. For the CDR3, the DNA is TGTGCCTGGAGAAGTCCCGGACAGGCCAAAAATGAAAAACTGTTTTTT.

The rearrangement joins TRBV7-2 to TRBJ1-5; D may be TRBD1 (6 bases). The CDR3 consists of 14 residues. Germline CDR1 reads SGHTA; CDR2 reads FQGNSA. Trimming cost V 6 bases and J 7 bases, with 16 bases left between them. The CDR3 DNA is TGTGCCAGCAGACTGACAGGTTCGGGACAGCCCCAGCATTTT. Its translation is CASRLTGSGQPQHF.

V gene TRBV7-8 combines with J gene TRBJ2-5; 9 bases fit TRBD2. There are 14 residues in the CDR3. CDR1 and CDR2 (germline): SGHVS, FQNEAQ. After removal of 4 bases from V and 7 bases from J, the junction contained 7 bases not matched to a gene. The CDR3 region has the DNA TGTGCCAGCAGCTCGACTAGCGGAGGAGGGACCCAGTACTTC. Amino acids: CASSSTSGGGTQYF.

V and J are TRBV7-8 and TRBJ1-2; 12 nucleotides agree with TRBD1. V shed 4 bases and J 7 bases; nucleotides not matched to a gene: 10. Germline CDR1 and CDR2: SGHVS and FQNEAQ. The CDR3 runs to 16 residues. The CDR3 nucleotides read TGTGCCAGCAGCTCCAGACAGGGGACAGGGGGCACTGGCTACACCTTC. Its protein is CASSSRQGTGGTGYTF.

This clone was detected once. The chain is built from TRBV11-2 and TRBJ2-7; 8 nucleotides match TRBD1. The germline V gene has CDR1 SGHAT and CDR2 FQNNGV. This CDR3 is built from 15 residues. The V segment lost 5 bases and the J segment 6 bases; nucleotides outside the gene matches: 12. The CDR3: CASSRYGRGPSEQYF. The DNA of the CDR3 is TGTGCCAGCAGCAGATACGGCAGGGGGCCTTCCGAGCAGTACTTC.

Worth noting for this clone: A read error may produce the germline difference seen at one junction end. The chain combines TRBV7-2 with TRBJ1-1; the D is unclear. The CDR3 runs 13 residues. CDR1 is SGHTA, CDR2 FQGNSA, per germline. The CDR3 region is CASSLAFGREKPF. The CDR3 region has the DNA TGTGCCAGCAGCTTAGCCTTTGGGCGGGAGAAACCGTTT.

As to this clone: Different DNA sequences within this sample yield the same CDR3. The chain is built from TRBV11-2 and TRBJ1-5; D might be TRBD1 (6 bases). This CDR3 region has 13 residues. V lost 1 base and J 7 bases, leaving 8 bases between the germline ends. Germline CDR1 SGHAT, CDR2 FQNNGV. CDR3 residues: CASSLVRGQPQHF. Written as DNA, the CDR3 is TGTGCCAGCAGCTTAGTCAGGGGCCAGCCCCAGCATTTT.

The gene calls are TRBV4-3 and TRBJ1-2; D remains unclear. Per germline, CDR1 LGHNA and CDR2 YSLEER. V lost 0 bases and J 8 bases, leaving 16 bases between the germline ends. This CDR3 spans 15 amino acids. The CDR3 nucleotides are TGCGCCAGCAGCCAAGATTGGGCAGACTATTGGGGCTACACCTTC. Translated: CASSQDWADYWGYTF.

V is TRBV14 and J is TRBJ1-2; the D is unclear. The CDR3 spans 15 residues. Per germline, CDR1 SGHDN and CDR2 FVKESK. Trimming removed 0 bases at V and 7 bases at J, with 15 bases between. CDR3 nucleotide sequence: TGTGCCAGCAGCCAAGAATTAAAATCCCTCGGTGGCTACACCTTC. It codes for CASSQELKSLGGYTF. Full variable domain (missing parts from reference TRBV14 and TRBJ1-2): EAGVTQFPSHSVIEKGQTVTLRCDPISGHDNLYWYRRVMGKEIKFLLHFVKESKQDESGMPNNRFLAERTGGTYSTLKVQPAELEDSGVYFCASSQELKSLGGYTFGSGTRLTVV.